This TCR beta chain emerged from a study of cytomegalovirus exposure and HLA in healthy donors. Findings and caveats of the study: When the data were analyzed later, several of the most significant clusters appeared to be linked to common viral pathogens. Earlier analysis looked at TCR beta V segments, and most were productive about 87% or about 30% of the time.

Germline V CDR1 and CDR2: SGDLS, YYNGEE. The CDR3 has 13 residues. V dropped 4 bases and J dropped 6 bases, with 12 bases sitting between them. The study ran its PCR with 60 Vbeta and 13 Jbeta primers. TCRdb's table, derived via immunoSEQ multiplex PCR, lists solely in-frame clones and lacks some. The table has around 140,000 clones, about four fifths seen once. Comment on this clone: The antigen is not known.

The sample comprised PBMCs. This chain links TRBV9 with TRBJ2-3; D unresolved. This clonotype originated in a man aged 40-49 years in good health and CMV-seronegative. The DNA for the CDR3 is TGTGCCAGCAGCCAGAAGAATGTGGATACGCAGTATTTT. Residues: CASSQKNVDTQYF.